The TCR beta chain described here comes from a study of blood T cell repertoires in COVID-19. Study-wide context: COVID-19 samples from acute and convalescent phases originated in the United States, Italy and Spain. The cDNA or gDNA used as material had been derived from T cells, B-cell-depleted T cells, or PBMCs.

This CDR3 region has 15 residues. V was trimmed by 0 bases and J by 4 bases, leaving 10 bases between them. The germline V gene has CDR1 LGHDT and CDR2 YNNKEL (reference sequence). Authors' analysis steps: Cell counts per sample came from amplifying reference gene primers. Generated by immunoSEQ multiplex PCR, the TCRdb table keeps only in-frame clones and is missing some. V, J and clone size derive from that table, while D and trimming were established from the DNA sequence. The profile covers around 130,000 clones, with roughly 80% appearing a single time and approximately 12% taken by the ten largest.

The gene calls are TRBV3-1 (or the pseudogene TRBV3-2) and TRBJ1-5; D uncertain. Sequenced: peripheral blood. The clonotype comes from a woman aged 55 to 70 with acute or convalescent COVID-19. The CDR3 DNA follows: TGTGCCAGCAGCCAAGATCCGGGATCGAATCAGCCCCAGCATTTT. It translates to CASSQDPGSNQPQHF.